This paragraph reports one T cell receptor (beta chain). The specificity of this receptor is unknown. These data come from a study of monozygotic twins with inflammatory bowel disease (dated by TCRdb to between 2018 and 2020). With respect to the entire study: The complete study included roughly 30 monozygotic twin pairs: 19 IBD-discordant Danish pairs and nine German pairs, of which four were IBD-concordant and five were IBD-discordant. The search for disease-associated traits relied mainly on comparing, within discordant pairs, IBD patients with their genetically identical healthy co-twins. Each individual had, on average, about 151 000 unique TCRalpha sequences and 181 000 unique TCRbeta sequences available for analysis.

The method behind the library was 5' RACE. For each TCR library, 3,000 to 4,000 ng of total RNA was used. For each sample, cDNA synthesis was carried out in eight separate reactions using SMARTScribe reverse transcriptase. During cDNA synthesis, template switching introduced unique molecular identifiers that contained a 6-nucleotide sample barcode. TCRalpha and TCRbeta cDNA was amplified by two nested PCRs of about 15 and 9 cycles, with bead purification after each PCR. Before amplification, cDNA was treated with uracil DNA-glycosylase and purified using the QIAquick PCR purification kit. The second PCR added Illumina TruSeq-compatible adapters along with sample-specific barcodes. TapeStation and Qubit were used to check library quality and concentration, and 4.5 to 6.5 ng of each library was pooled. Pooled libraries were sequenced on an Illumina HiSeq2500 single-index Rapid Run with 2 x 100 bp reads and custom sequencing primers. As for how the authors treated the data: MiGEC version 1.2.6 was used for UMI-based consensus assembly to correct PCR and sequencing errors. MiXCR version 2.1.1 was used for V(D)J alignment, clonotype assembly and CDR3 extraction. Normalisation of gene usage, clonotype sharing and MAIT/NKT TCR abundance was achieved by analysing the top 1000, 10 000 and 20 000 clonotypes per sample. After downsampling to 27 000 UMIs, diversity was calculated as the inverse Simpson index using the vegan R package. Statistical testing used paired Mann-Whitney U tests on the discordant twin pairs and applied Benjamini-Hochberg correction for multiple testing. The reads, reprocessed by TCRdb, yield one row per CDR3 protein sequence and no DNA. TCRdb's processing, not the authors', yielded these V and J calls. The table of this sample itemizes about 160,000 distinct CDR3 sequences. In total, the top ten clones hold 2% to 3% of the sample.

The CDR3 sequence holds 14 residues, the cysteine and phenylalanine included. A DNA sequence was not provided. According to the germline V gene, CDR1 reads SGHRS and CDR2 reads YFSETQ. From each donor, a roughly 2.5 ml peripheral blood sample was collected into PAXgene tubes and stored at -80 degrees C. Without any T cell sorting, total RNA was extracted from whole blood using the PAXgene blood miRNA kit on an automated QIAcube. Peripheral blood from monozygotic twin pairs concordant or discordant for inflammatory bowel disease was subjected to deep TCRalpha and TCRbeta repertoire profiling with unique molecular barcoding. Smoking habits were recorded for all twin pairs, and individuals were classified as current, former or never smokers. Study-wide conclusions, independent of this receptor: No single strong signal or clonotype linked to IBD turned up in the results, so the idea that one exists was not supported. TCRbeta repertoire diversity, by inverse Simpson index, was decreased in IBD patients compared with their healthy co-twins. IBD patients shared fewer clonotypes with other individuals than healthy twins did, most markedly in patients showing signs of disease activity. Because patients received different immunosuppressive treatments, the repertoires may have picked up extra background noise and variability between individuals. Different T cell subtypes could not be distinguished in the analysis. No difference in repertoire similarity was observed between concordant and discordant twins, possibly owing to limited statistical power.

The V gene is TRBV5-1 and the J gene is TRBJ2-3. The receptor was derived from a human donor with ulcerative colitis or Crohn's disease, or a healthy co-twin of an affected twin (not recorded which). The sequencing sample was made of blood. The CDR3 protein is CASSLQGLEDTQYF.